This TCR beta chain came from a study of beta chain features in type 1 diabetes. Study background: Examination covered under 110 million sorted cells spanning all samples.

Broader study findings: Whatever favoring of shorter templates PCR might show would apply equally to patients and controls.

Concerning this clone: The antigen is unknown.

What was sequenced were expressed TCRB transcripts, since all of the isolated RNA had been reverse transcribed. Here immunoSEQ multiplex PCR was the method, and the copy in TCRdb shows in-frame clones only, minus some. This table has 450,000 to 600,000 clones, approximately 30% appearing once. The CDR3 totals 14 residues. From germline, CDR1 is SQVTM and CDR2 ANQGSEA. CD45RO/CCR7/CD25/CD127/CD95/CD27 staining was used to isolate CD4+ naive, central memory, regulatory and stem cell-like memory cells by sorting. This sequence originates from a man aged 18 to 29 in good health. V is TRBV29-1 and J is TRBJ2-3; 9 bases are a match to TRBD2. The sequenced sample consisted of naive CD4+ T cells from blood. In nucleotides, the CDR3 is TGCACCATCGTGGTAGCGGGGGGCACAGATACGCAGTATTTT. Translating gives CTIVVAGGTDTQYF.